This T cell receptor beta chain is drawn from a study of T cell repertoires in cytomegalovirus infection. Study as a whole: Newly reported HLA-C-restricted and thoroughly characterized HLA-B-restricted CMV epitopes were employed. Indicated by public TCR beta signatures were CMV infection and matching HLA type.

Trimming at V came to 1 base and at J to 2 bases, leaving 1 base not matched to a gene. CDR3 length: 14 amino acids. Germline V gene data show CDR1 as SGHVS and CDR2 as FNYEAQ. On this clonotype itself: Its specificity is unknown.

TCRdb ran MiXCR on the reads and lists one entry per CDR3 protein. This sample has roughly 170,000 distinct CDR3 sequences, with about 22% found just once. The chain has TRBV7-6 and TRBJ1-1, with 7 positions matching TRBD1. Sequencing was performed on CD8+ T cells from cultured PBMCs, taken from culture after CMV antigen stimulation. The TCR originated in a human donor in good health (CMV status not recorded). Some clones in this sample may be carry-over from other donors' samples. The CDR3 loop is CASSLEGANTEAFF. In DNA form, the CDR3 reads TGTGCCAGCAGCTTAGAGGGGGCTAACACTGAAGCTTTCTTT. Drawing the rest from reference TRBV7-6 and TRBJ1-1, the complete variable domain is GAGVSQSPRYKVTKRGQDVALRCDPISGHVSLYWYRQALGQGPEFLTYFNYEAQQDKSGLPNDRFSAERPEGSISTLTIQRTEQRDSAMYRCASSLEGANTEAFFGQGTRLTVV.